The clone carrying this T cell receptor beta chain was counted ten times or more. The sample originates from a study of early T cells in non-severe SARS-CoV-2 infection. About the research overall: Bulk RNA isolated from unsorted whole blood underwent sequencing; chains were not paired.

As part of library construction, unique molecular identifiers were attached to individual cDNA molecules. TCRdb independently ran MiXCR on the 5' RACE reads; one entry per CDR3 protein. Among around 44,000 distinct CDR3 sequences, about 7.8% were seen once, and the ten largest hold roughly 5.9%. Trimming stripped 2 bases from V and 7 bases from J, with 12 bases between. The germline gives CDR1 SGHVS, CDR2 FQNEAQ. The CDR3 runs 15 residues. This TCR was recovered from an adult who was a healthcare worker with PCR-confirmed SARS-CoV-2 infection or an uninfected control (not recorded which). The V gene is TRBV7-8, the J gene TRBJ1-6; D perhaps matches TRBD1 (6 bases). The specimen was whole blood. CDR3 sequence (DNA): TGTGCCAGCAGCTTATTCGGACAGTCGAATTCACCCCTCCACTTT. Its translation: CASSLFGQSNSPLHF.